This T cell receptor beta chain was profiled in a study of early T cells in non-severe SARS-CoV-2 infection. TCRdb passed the 5' RACE reads through MiXCR, listing each CDR3 protein once. Of tens of thousands of distinct CDR3 sequences detected, over 9.5% appear once; the ten largest clones hold 6.5% to 8.5%. This clonotype was observed a few times. The germline gives CDR1 SGHVS, CDR2 FNYEAQ. With 5 bases removed from V and 5 bases from J, the gap between germline ends came to 10 bases. The CDR3 is 13 residues long. This TCR derives from an adult who was a healthcare worker with PCR-confirmed SARS-CoV-2 infection or an uninfected control (not recorded which). This rearrangement joins TRBV7-6 to TRBJ2-1; D uncertain. Sequencing used whole blood, obtained at baseline. The CDR3 spells CASSRLPNNEQFF. The CDR3 coding sequence is TGTGCCAGCAGCAGACTGCCAAACAATGAGCAGTTCTTC.